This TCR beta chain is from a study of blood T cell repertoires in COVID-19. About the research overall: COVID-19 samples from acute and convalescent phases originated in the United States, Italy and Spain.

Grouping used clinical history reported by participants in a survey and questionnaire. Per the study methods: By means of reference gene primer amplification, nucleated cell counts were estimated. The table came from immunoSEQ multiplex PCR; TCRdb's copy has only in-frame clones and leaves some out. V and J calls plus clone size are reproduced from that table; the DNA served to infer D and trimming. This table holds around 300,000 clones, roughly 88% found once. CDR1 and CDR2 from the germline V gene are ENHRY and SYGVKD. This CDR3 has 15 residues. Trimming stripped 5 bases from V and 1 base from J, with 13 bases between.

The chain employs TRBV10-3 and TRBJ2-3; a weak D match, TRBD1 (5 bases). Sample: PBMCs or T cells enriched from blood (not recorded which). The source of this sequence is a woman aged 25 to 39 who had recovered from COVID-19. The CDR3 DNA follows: TGTGCCATCAGTCCTACTAAGACAGGCACAGATACGCAGTATTTT. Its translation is CAISPTKTGTDTQYF.